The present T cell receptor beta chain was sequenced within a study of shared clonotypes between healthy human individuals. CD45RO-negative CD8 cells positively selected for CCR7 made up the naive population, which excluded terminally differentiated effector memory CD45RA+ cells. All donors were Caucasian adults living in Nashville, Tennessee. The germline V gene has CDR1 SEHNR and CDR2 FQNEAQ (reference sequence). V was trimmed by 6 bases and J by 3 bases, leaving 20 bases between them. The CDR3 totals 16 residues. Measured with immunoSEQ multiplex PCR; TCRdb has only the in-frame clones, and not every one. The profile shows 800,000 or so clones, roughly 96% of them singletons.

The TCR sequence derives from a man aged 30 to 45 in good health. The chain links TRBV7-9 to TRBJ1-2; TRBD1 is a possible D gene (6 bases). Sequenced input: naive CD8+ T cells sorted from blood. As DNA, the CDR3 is TGTGCCAGCAGATCACTAATGGGGGCAGAGGACTATGGCTACACCTTC. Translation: CASRSLMGAEDYGYTF.